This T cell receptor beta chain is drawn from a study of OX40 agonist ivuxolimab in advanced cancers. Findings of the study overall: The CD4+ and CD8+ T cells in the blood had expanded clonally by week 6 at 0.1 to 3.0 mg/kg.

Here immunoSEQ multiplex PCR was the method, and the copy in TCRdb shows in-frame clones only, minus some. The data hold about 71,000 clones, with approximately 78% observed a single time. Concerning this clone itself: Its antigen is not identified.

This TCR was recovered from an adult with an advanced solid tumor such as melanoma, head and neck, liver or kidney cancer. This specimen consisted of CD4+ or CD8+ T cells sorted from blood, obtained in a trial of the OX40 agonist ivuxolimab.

The CDR3 bases are TGTGCCAGCAGCTTATGGACAGGGGAATTGTATACTGAAGCTTTCTTT. Protein sequence: CASSLWTGELYTEAFF. The chain joins TRBV7-8 to TRBJ1-1; 9 nucleotides line up with TRBD1. This CDR3 region has 16 residues. The germline V gene encodes CDR1 SGHVS and CDR2 FQNEAQ. J was trimmed by 5 bases and V by 2 bases; bases with no gene match: 9.